This entry concerns a single T cell receptor beta chain. Its target is unknown. This record comes from a study of vaccination and CD4 T cells after COVID-19. CD4+ T cells that had been cultured provided DNA sequenced with the Oncomine TCR Beta short-read assay. TCRdb ran MiXCR on the PCR reads and lists one entry per CDR3 protein. The table records over 10,000 distinct CDR3 sequences, approximately 50% of them present only once. The treatment denotes: roughly 10-day PBMC culture with coronavirus spike peptide pools or control peptides (ViraFEST assay). Germline CDR1 SGHNT, CDR2 YYREEE (reference sequence). V lost 0 bases and J lost 8, with 14 bases in between. The CDR3 sequence is 14 residues long.

The V gene is TRBV5-4, the J gene TRBJ1-2; D is uncertain. The origin of this receptor is a human donor with COVID-19. The sequencing used cultured CD4+ T cells from blood, collected after SARS-CoV-2 vaccination. CDR3 bases: TGTGCCAGCAGCTTGGGAGGGATTCCAAGGGGCTACACCTTC. This codes for CASSLGGIPRGYTF.